The 19 T cell receptor beta chains below were found in one sample sequenced in a study of cytomegalovirus exposure and HLA in healthy donors. PCR employed 60 Vbeta and 13 Jbeta primers. The protocol was immunoSEQ multiplex PCR, while the TCRdb copy is restricted to in-frame clones and leaves out a portion. The top ten hold around 4.2% of the sample, which has around 110,000 clones, under 90% seen once. Sequenced input: PBMCs. The receptors derive from a woman in her twenties or thirties in good health and CMV-seronegative.

This clone was recorded once. The V call is TRBV9, the J call TRBJ2-5, with D possibly being TRBD2 (6 bases). Trimming shortened V by 0 bases and J by 1 base, and 10 bases separated the two germline ends. Germline values: CDR1 SGDLS, CDR2 YYNGEE. The length of the CDR3 is 15 residues. Here the CDR3 reads CASSVVAGSQETQYF. In nucleotides, the CDR3 is TGTGCCAGCAGCGTAGTGGCGGGAAGCCAAGAGACCCAGTACTTC.

This clone has only a few counts. The V and J genes are TRBV10-3 and TRBJ2-1; 11 bases match TRBD1. CDR1 is ENHRY, CDR2 SYGVKD, per germline. The CDR3 spans 15 residues. Trimming cost V 8 bases and J 0 bases; bases outside gene matches: 3. The CDR3 DNA is TGTGCCATCGGGACAGGGGGTACCTCCTACAATGAGCAGTTCTTC. Amino acids: CAIGTGGTSYNEQFF.

The V and J genes are TRBV19 and TRBJ1-2; TRBD1 aligns across 8 bases. The CDR3 sequence is 14 residues long. Germline V gene lookup returns CDR1 LNHDA and CDR2 SQIVND (reference sequence). Losses at the gene ends were 10 bases for V and 4 bases for J; bases not matched to a gene: 11. In nucleotides, the CDR3 is TGTGCCACGACGACAGGGGACGAGATCTATGGCTACACCTTC. Its translation is CATTTGDEIYGYTF.

The CDR3 sequence: CASRRTRDTYSPLHF. The CDR3 DNA reads as TGTGCCAGCAGACGTACCCGGGACACTTATTCACCCCTCCACTTT. The rearrangement joins TRBV27 to TRBJ1-6, with D perhaps TRBD1 (6 bases). There are 15 residues in the CDR3. V dropped 6 bases and J dropped 8 bases, with 17 bases sitting between them. The germline V gene encodes CDR1 MNHEY and CDR2 SMNVEV (reference sequence).

The chain is built from TRBV21-1 and TRBJ2-7; the table's D call TRBD2 went unverified against the DNA. TRBV21-1 is described as a pseudogene. This CDR3 spans 16 amino acids. CDR3 in amino acids: CARGQERELQYYEQYF. In DNA, the CDR3 is TGTGCCAGAGGGCAGGAGCGGGAGCTACAATACTACGAGCAGTACTTC.

The chain uses TRBV7-3 and TRBJ2-3; TRBD2 matches at 11 bases. V was pared by 3 bases and J by 4 bases, with 3 bases of the junction left unmatched. This CDR3 comprises 15 residues. Germline CDR1 and CDR2: SGHTA and FQGTGA. CDR3 loop: CASSFGTSGPDTQYF. CDR3 nucleotides: TGTGCCAGCAGCTTCGGGACTAGCGGCCCAGATACGCAGTATTTT.

This clone was observed a single time. The gene calls are TRBV7-9 and TRBJ2-1; 11 bases map to TRBD2. The CDR3 has 14 amino acids. Germline V CDR1 and CDR2: SEHNR, FQNEAQ (reference sequence). This CDR3 is CAVGTSGREVEQFF. The DNA for the CDR3 is TGTGCGGTGGGCACTAGCGGGAGAGAGGTTGAGCAGTTCTTC.

DNA of the CDR3: TGTGCCAGTAGTACTCCGCCTGGACAGGGGAATCAGCCCCAGCATTTT. It specifies CASSTPPGQGNQPQHF. J is TRBJ1-5 and V is TRBV19; 9 bases align to TRBD1. Germline CDR1 and CDR2: LNHDA and SQIVND (reference sequence). The CDR3 loop spans 16 amino acids. Trimming took 4 bases from V and 4 from J; bases not matched to a gene: 8.

The V and J genes are TRBV28 and TRBJ1-6, with D maybe TRBD1 (6 bases). The CDR3 is 17 residues long. Trimming took off 6 bases at V and 1 base at J, with 16 bases between the two ends. CDR1 and CDR2 from the germline V gene are MDHEN and SYDVKM. Here the CDR3 reads CASRDTGRGSYNSPLHF. The CDR3 region has the DNA TGTGCCAGCAGGGACACAGGGCGGGGGTCCTATAATTCACCCCTCCACTTT.

The CDR3 protein is CASSEAPGGGNQPQHF. The DNA of the CDR3 is TGTGCCAGCAGTGAAGCGCCCGGTGGTGGCAATCAGCCCCAGCATTTT. The V call is TRBV6-1, the J call TRBJ1-5, with D hard to call. This CDR3 spans 16 amino acids. V was shortened by 0 bases and J by 2 bases, with 11 bases between the two germline ends. Germline V gene lookup returns CDR1 MNHNS and CDR2 SASEGT.

The chain recombines TRBV19 with TRBJ2-5, with D uncertain. Between the trimmed V and J ends, which lost 3 bases and 0 bases, there was a span of 14 bases. CDR3 length: 16 residues. Germline values: CDR1 LNHDA, CDR2 SQIVND (reference sequence). In DNA form, the CDR3 reads TGTGCCAGTAGTATGGATTACCGCGGAAACCAAGAGACCCAGTACTTC. It encodes CASSMDYRGNQETQYF.

This chain joins TRBV28 and TRBJ1-4; TRBD1 matches at 8 bases. The CDR3 is made up of 14 amino acids. The trim removed 7 bases at V and 8 bases at J, leaving 9 bases unmatched. Germline V gene lookup returns CDR1 MDHEN and CDR2 SYDVKM. The chain's CDR3 is CASTMTGEWEKLFF. The CDR3 region has the DNA TGTGCCAGCACTATGACAGGGGAGTGGGAAAAACTGTTTTTT.

The chain has TRBV7-3 and TRBJ2-7; tentative D call: TRBD2 (5 bases). The CDR3 extends over 15 amino acids. Trimming removed 3 bases at V and 0 bases at J, with 12 bases between. CDR1 and CDR2 (germline): SGHTA, FQGTGA. CDR3 DNA: TGTGCCAGCAGCTTCGTAAGCGGTAGCTCCTACGAGCAGTACTTC. Its protein product is CASSFVSGSSYEQYF.

The chain recombines TRBV7-2 with TRBJ1-1; D is undetermined. The CDR3 has 14 amino acids. Germline CDR1 and CDR2: SGHTA and FQGNSA. The V gene lost 5 bases and the J gene lost 3 bases, with 13 bases spanning the gap. CDR3 sequence reads: CASSVRVPDTEAFF. The DNA for the CDR3 is TGTGCCAGCAGCGTGAGGGTCCCGGACACTGAAGCTTTCTTT.

The chain carries TRBV7-2 and TRBJ2-5; a possible D gene is TRBD2 (6 bases). The CDR3 loop spans 13 amino acids. Trimming stripped 1 base from V and 9 bases from J, with 12 bases between. CDR1 SGHTA and CDR2 FQGNSA come from the germline V gene. CDR3 sequence: CASSLVGREAQYF. CDR3 DNA: TGTGCCAGCAGCTTAGTAGGAAGGGAGGCCCAGTACTTC.

The CDR3 coding sequence is TGTGCCATCGTCCGGGACAGAGGAGTTGGTGGTGGCTACACCTTC. Protein product: CAIVRDRGVGGGYTF. The chain recombines TRBV28 with TRBJ1-2; 7 bases are a match to TRBD1. The J segment lost 7 bases and the V segment lost 10 bases, leaving 18 bases of the junction unmatched. Germline loops: CDR1 MDHEN, CDR2 SYDVKM. The CDR3 totals 15 residues.

The chain recombines TRBV6-1 with TRBJ2-1, with 7 nucleotides matching TRBD1. Germline CDR1 reads MNHNS; CDR2 reads SASEGT. Unmatched junction bases numbered 8, after V lost 7 bases and J lost 5 bases. CDR3 length: 14 amino acids. The CDR3 here is CASNPGTVDNEQFF. CDR3 coding DNA: TGTGCCAGCAACCCCGGGACAGTTGACAATGAGCAGTTCTTC.

The genes are TRBV19 and TRBJ2-7, with 8 bases matching TRBD1. Germline CDR1 LNHDA, CDR2 SQIVND (reference sequence). V lost 9 bases to trimming and J lost 7 bases; unmatched junction nucleotides: 11. This CDR3 has 13 amino acids. The CDR3 protein is CASGATGAGEQYF. CDR3 sequence (DNA): TGTGCCAGCGGCGCGACAGGGGCTGGGGAGCAGTACTTC.

The chain couples TRBV4-3 to TRBJ2-7, with TRBD2 matching over 7 bases. The germline V gene has CDR1 LGHNA and CDR2 YSLEER. CDR3 length: 15 residues. V shed 1 base, J shed 4 bases, and the junction held 7 bases outside the gene matches. The DNA for the CDR3 is TGCGCCAGCAGCCAAGCAGCGGGAATGGGTTACGAGCAGTACTTC. It encodes CASSQAAGMGYEQYF.